The 23 T cell receptor beta chains presented below share a single source sample, sequenced in a study of control samples from healthy donors and cancer patients. Some clones are missing from TCRdb's copy, which holds only in-frame ones; the method was immunoSEQ multiplex PCR. The sample lists about 220,000 clones; roughly 94% were seen once. The sample consisted of blood. The receptors were gathered from a man aged 50 to 60 in good health.

The V call is TRBV5-1, the J call TRBJ1-3; D not certain. Germline CDR1 and CDR2: SGHRS and YFSETQ. The CDR3 is made up of 15 amino acids. V gave up 0 bases and J gave up 1 base, with 8 bases separating them. For the CDR3, the DNA is TGCGCCAGCAGCTTGGGAGTCCAATCTGGAAACACCATATATTTT. It yields the protein CASSLGVQSGNTIYF. The full variable domain, completed using reference TRBV5-1 and TRBJ1-3, is KAGVTQTPRYLIKTRGQQVTLSCSPISGHRSVSWYQQTPGQGLQFLFEYFSETQRNKGNFPGRFSGRQFSNSRSEMNVSTLELGDSALYLCASSLGVQSGNTIYFGEGSWLTVV.

V and J are TRBV7-2 and TRBJ2-7, with D perhaps matching TRBD1 (6 bases). The CDR3 is 14 amino acids. Trimming shortened V by 5 bases and J by 3 bases, and 14 bases separated the two germline ends. Germline CDR1 is SGHTA and CDR2 is FQGNSA. The CDR3 loop is CASSRGSAVYEQYF. CDR3 bases: TGTGCCAGCAGCAGGGGGTCTGCGGTCTACGAGCAGTACTTC.

V usage is TRBV19 and J usage is TRBJ2-7, with D perhaps matching TRBD2 (5 bases). The germline V and J ends were trimmed by 7 bases and 4 bases, with 20 bases remaining between them. The germline CDR1 and CDR2 sequences are LNHDA and SQIVND (reference sequence). The CDR3 extends over 15 amino acids. The CDR3 sequence is CASTPSTAGFYEQYF. The CDR3, as DNA: TGTGCCAGTACCCCCAGTACGGCGGGCTTTTACGAGCAGTACTTC.

A note on this clone: One end of the junction does not line up with germline, which may come from a read error. The chain recombines TRBV7-2 with TRBJ2-3; weak D call: TRBD1 (5 bases). Germline V gene lookup returns CDR1 SGHTA and CDR2 FQGNSA. This CDR3 has 14 residues. In nucleotides, the CDR3 is TGTGCCAGCAGCTTCTCCCAGGGCACAGGTACGCAGTATTTT. It is translated as CASSFSQGTGTQYF.

A word on this clone: Other DNA variants within this sample encode the same CDR3. The chain has TRBV5-1 and TRBJ1-1; the match to TRBD1 covers 8 bases. The germline V gene has CDR1 SGHRS and CDR2 YFSETQ. The CDR3 has 13 residues. With 2 bases clipped from V and 3 bases from J, the junction kept 0 bases outside the gene matches. CDR3 sequence: CASSLQGDTEAFF. The CDR3 bases are TGCGCCAGCAGCTTACAGGGGGACACTGAAGCTTTCTTT.

V and J are TRBV3-1 (or the pseudogene TRBV3-2) and TRBJ2-6; no clear D gene. This CDR3 is built from 15 residues. Trimming took off 0 bases at V and 2 bases at J, with 5 bases between the two ends. From germline, CDR1 is LGHDT and CDR2 YNNKEL (reference sequence). The CDR3 DNA reads as TGTGCCAGCAGCCAAGATGGGGCTGGGGCCAACGTCCTGACTTTC. Translated, it gives CASSQDGAGANVLTF.

The DNA of the CDR3 is TGTGCCAGCAGCCCCCGGACAGGAGAAGAAAAACTGTTTTTT. Protein: CASSPRTGEEKLFF. The chain couples TRBV7-9 to TRBJ1-4; 7 bases line up with TRBD1. This CDR3 has 14 amino acids. J was trimmed by 8 bases and V by 5 bases; bases with no gene match: 8. Germline V gives CDR1 SEHNR, CDR2 FQNEAQ (reference sequence). Complete variable domain (other parts from reference TRBV7-9 and TRBJ1-4): DTGVSQNPRHKITKRGQNVTFRCDPISEHNRLYWYRQTLGQGPEFLTYFQNEAQLEKSRLLSDRFSAERPKGSFSTLEIQRTEQGDSAMYLCASSPRTGEEKLFFGSGTQLSVL.

This chain connects TRBV4-3 to TRBJ2-5; D not certain. Trimming shortened V by 1 base and J by 2 bases, and 8 bases separated the two germline ends. This CDR3 spans 14 amino acids. CDR1 and CDR2 (germline): LGHNA, YSLEER. The DNA of the CDR3 is TGCGCCAGCAGCCAAGGTTTGAATCAAGAGACCCAGTACTTC. It specifies CASSQGLNQETQYF.

This chain joins TRBV28 and TRBJ1-2, with D possibly TRBD1 on 6 matching bases. The germline V gene encodes CDR1 MDHEN and CDR2 SYDVKM. Between the trimmed V and J ends, which lost 7 bases and 8 bases, there was a span of 14 bases. The CDR3 covers 12 residues. CDR3 residues: CASMTGARGYTF. CDR3 in DNA: TGTGCCAGCATGACGGGGGCGAGAGGCTACACCTTC.

The chain couples TRBV6-1 to TRBJ2-1, with a tentative D call TRBD2 (7 bases). V lost 1 base and J 3 bases, leaving 10 bases between the germline ends. Looked up from germline, CDR1 is MNHNS and CDR2 is SASEGT. The CDR3 length is 15 residues. The CDR3 loop reads CASSEGGGVYNEQFF. CDR3 DNA: TGTGCCAGCAGTGAAGGAGGGGGGGTCTACAATGAGCAGTTCTTC.

The V gene is TRBV9, the J gene TRBJ1-2; D is unresolved. V was pared by 1 base and J by 2 bases, with 6 bases between. Germline CDR1 reads SGDLS; CDR2 reads YYNGEE. The CDR3 extends over 13 amino acids. CDR3 sequence (DNA): TGTGCCAGCAGCGTACAGGTAAACTATGGCTACACCTTC. Protein sequence: CASSVQVNYGYTF.

The genes are TRBV29-1 and TRBJ2-7; D remains unclear. The germline V gene has CDR1 SQVTM and CDR2 ANQGSEA. This CDR3 has 13 amino acids. V was pared by 3 bases and J by 6 bases, with 15 bases between. CDR3 residues: CSVDWQSTGEQYF. Written as DNA, the CDR3 is TGCAGCGTTGACTGGCAGTCGACGGGCGAGCAGTACTTC.

The chain links TRBV18 to TRBJ2-5; the D is unclear. CDR1 KGHSH and CDR2 LQKENI come from the germline V gene. V gave up 2 bases and J gave up 1 base, with 8 bases separating them. The CDR3 has 14 amino acids. The CDR3 DNA sequence: TGTGCCAGCTCACCATTTAGACTCCAAGAGACCCAGTACTTC. Translating gives CASSPFRLQETQYF.

This chain uses TRBV28 with TRBJ1-2, with 8 bases aligning to TRBD1. Trimming cost V 10 bases and J 7 bases; bases outside gene matches: 14. The CDR3 is made up of 14 amino acids. Germline V gene sequence: CDR1 MDHEN, CDR2 SYDVKM. This chain's CDR3 is CATGQGPATFGYTF. Here the CDR3 DNA reads TGTGCCACCGGACAGGGACCGGCAACTTTTGGCTACACCTTC.

This sequence joins TRBV5-1 and TRBJ1-1, with 8 bases lining up with TRBD1. Germline CDR1 and CDR2: SGHRS and YFSETQ. Germline trimming cut 3 bases from V and 4 bases from J; bases unmatched to any gene: 14. The CDR3 loop spans 17 amino acids. The CDR3 loop reads CASSSDRGGGLGTEAFF. The CDR3 DNA is TGCGCCAGCAGCTCAGACAGGGGCGGTGGTCTTGGCACTGAAGCTTTCTTT.

V is TRBV4-1 and J is TRBJ1-1; the D is unclear. The CDR3 is 16 residues long. The germline V and J ends were trimmed by 2 bases and 2 bases, with 15 bases remaining between them. Germline loops: CDR1 MGHRA, CDR2 YSYEKL. The CDR3 loop reads CASSQRRGAQNTEAFF. The CDR3 DNA is TGCGCCAGCAGCCAACGGCGGGGAGCCCAAAACACTGAAGCTTTCTTT.

The rearrangement uses TRBV28 and TRBJ2-7; D perhaps matches TRBD1 (5 bases). Germline V CDR1 and CDR2: MDHEN, SYDVKM. The CDR3 has 14 amino acids. Trimming pared 7 bases from V and 3 bases from J, leaving 16 bases between. The CDR3 DNA follows: TGTGCCAGCATTGGGGCAGGGTCTGTCTACGAGCAGTACTTC. As protein: CASIGAGSVYEQYF.

This sequence joins TRBV6-4 and TRBJ1-6; D uncertain. Germline CDR1 and CDR2: MRHNA and SNTAGT. The CDR3 is 15 residues long. Trimming took off 0 bases at V and 5 bases at J, with 8 bases between the two ends. For the CDR3, the DNA is TGTGCCAGCAGTGACTCGGGCAGTAATAATTCACCCCTCCACTTT. Encoded protein: CASSDSGSNNSPLHF.

The chain has TRBV5-6 and TRBJ2-5, with 9 positions matching TRBD2. The trim removed 3 bases at V and 13 bases at J, leaving 4 bases unmatched. CDR1 and CDR2 from the germline V gene are SGHDT and YYEEEE. The CDR3 is 11 amino acids. The CDR3: CASSSGLARYF. CDR3 coding DNA: TGTGCCAGCAGCTCTGGACTAGCGAGGTACTTC.

A single count supports this clone. The genes are TRBV3-1 (or the pseudogene TRBV3-2) and TRBJ2-1; possibly TRBD1 for D (6 bases). Germline CDR1 and CDR2: LGHDT and YNNKEL (reference sequence). The CDR3 covers 15 residues. Trimming removed 3 bases from V and 5 bases from J, with 14 bases in between. The CDR3 nucleotides are TGTGCCAGCAGCCAGATCCGGGACAAAAACAATGAGCAGTTCTTC. This translates into CASSQIRDKNNEQFF.

This clone showed up just once. This chain uses TRBV5-1 with TRBJ1-4, with no clear D. The CDR3 length is 14 residues. Germline CDR1 is SGHRS and CDR2 is YFSETQ. Trimming left V 1 base short and J 7 bases short, with 11 bases between. CDR3 region: CASSLSGVGEKLFF. The CDR3 coding sequence is TGCGCCAGCAGCTTGAGTGGGGTTGGTGAAAAACTGTTTTTT.

V and J are TRBV15 and TRBJ2-7, with 7 bases fitting TRBD1. This CDR3 is 12 amino acids long. Germline values: CDR1 LNHNV, CDR2 YYDKDF (reference sequence). V shed 3 bases, J shed 7 bases, and the junction held 3 bases outside the gene matches. The CDR3 loop is CATSRYRGEQYF. The DNA of the CDR3 is TGTGCCACCAGCAGGTACAGGGGTGAGCAGTACTTC.

The chain has TRBV29-1 and TRBJ2-3; D gene uncertain. Trimming removed 6 bases at V and 0 bases at J, with 7 bases between. The germline V gene has CDR1 SQVTM and CDR2 ANQGSEA. The CDR3 covers 12 residues. CDR3 residues: CSVASSTDTQYF. In DNA form, the CDR3 reads TGCAGCGTCGCATCTAGCACAGATACGCAGTATTTT.